These T cell receptor beta chains were read from a single sample in a study of neoadjuvant anti-PD-1 for oral cavity cancer. The repertoire was sequenced with immunoSEQ multiplex PCR; TCRdb's copy has only in-frame clones and lacks some. The table shows 15,000 to 20,000 clones, with roughly three quarters occurring only once. The material was PBMCs, obtained before nivolumab (anti-PD-1) treatment. The receptor source for this set is a person aged 35 to 85 with oral cavity squamous cell carcinoma. Both conserved end residues are part of each CDR3. The D gene is left open where the match is weak. Clone size is shown for a subset of rows, as once, few, many or a class of expanded clone.

>TRBJ1-4|TRBV29-1|.|once
CSVALEGFWEKLFF
TGCAGCGTTGCTTTGGAGGGGTTTTGGGAAAAACTGTTTTTT
>TRBJ2-7|TRBV27|.|.
CASSLAGSATVHEQYF
TGTGCCAGCAGTTTAGCCGGTAGCGCCACAGTCCACGAGCAGTACTTC
>TRBJ2-1|TRBV6-4|TRBD2|.
CASSDLTSGSSEQFF
TGTGCCAGCAGTGACTTGACTAGCGGGAGTAGTGAGCAGTTCTTC
>TRBJ2-7|TRBV7-6|TRBD1|.
CASSPGQGAREQYF
TGTGCCAGCAGCCCGGGACAGGGGGCGAGAGAGCAGTACTTC
>TRBJ2-5|TRBV5-1|TRBD2|.
CASKSGGPDETQYF
TGCGCCAGCAAATCGGGAGGGCCGGATGAGACCCAGTACTTC
>TRBJ2-7|TRBV5-1|.|.
CASSFSSSAAPFEQYF
TGCGCCAGCAGCTTTTCTTCCAGCGCGGCTCCTTTCGAGCAGTACTTC
>TRBJ1-2|TRBV5-5|.|.
CASSLFQGPNYGYTF
TGTGCCAGCAGCTTGTTTCAGGGTCCTAACTATGGCTACACCTTC
>TRBJ2-2|TRBV29-1|.|.
CSVTIGSLNTGELFF
TGCAGCGTTACCATCGGCAGTCTTAACACCGGGGAGCTGTTTTTT
>TRBJ2-2|TRBV19|.|.
CASSIGPGELFF
TGTGCCAGTAGTATAGGACCCGGGGAGCTGTTTTTT
>TRBJ1-4|TRBV7-9|.|few
CAAGTVGEKLFF
TGTGCCGCCGGGACGGTCGGGGAAAAACTGTTTTTT